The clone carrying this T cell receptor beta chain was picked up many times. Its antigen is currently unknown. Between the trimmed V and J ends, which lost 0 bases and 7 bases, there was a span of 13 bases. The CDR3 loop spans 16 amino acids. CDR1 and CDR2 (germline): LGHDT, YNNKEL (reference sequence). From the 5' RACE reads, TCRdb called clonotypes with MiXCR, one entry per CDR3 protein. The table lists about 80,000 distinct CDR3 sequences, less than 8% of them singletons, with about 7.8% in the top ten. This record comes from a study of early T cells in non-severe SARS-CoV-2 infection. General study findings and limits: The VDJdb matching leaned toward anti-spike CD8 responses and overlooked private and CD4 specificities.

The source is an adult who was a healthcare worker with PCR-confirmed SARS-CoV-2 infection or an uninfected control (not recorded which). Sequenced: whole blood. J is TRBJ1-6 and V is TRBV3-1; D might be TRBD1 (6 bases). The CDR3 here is CASSQEQGQVNSPLHF. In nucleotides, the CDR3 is TGTGCCAGCAGCCAAGAACAGGGACAAGTAAATTCACCCCTCCACTTT.